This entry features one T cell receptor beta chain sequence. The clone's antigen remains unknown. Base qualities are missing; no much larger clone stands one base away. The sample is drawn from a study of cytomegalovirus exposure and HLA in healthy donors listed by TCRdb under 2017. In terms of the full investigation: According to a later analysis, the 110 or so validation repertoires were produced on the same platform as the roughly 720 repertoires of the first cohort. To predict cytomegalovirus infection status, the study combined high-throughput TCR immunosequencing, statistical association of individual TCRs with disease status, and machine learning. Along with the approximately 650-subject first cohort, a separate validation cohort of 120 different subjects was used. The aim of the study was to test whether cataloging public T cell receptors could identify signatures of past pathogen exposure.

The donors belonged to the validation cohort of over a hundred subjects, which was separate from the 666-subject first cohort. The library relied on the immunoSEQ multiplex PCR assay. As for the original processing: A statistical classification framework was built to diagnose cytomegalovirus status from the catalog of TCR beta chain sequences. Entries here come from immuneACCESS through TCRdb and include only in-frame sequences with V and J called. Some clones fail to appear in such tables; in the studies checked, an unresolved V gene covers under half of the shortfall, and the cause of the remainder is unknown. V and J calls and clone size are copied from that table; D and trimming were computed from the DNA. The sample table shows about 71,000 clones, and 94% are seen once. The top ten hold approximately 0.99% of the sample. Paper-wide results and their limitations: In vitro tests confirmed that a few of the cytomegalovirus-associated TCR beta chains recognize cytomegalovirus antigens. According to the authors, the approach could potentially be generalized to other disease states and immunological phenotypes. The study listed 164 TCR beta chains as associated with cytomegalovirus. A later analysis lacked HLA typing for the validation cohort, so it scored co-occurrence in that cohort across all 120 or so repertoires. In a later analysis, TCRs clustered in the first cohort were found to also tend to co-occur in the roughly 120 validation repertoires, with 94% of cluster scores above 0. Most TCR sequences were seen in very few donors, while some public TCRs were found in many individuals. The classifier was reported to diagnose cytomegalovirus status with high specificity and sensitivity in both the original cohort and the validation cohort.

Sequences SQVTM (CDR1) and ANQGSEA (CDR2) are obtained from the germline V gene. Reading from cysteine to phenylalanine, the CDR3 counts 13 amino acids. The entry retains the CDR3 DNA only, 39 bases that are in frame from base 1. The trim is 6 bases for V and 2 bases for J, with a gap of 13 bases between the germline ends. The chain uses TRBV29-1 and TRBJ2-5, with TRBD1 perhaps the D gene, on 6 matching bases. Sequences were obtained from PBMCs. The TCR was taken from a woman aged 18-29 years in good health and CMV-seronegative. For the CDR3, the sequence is CSVLQGGQETQYF. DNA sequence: TGCAGCGTCCTACAGGGCGGACAAGAGACCCAGTACTTC.